This T cell receptor beta chain was observed in a study of cytomegalovirus exposure and HLA in healthy donors. Study-level findings and limits: It was shown in a later analysis that HLA-associated TCR beta chains were more clonally expanded than other, equally common chains. HLA allele associations emerged for 15,000 to 20,000 TCR beta sequences in a later analysis, at 0.05 false discovery rate. In an earlier analysis, most TCR beta V segments were productive about 87% or about 30% of the time. As a later analysis revealed, most CMV-associated TCR beta chains appeared HLA-restricted.

This clone has more than one count but fewer than ten. The antigen remains undetermined. V was pared by 6 bases and J by 3 bases, with 9 bases of the junction left unmatched. In germline, CDR1 is MRHNA, CDR2 SNTAGT. The CDR3 has 15 amino acids. Researchers ran the PCR with 60 Vbeta and 13 Jbeta primers. TCRdb's copy holds only in-frame clones and misses some; the assay was immunoSEQ multiplex PCR. Among around 100,000 clones listed, around 60% were seen once. The sequencing sample was made of PBMCs. The TCR comes from a woman between 50 and 59 years old in good health and CMV-seronegative. The V call is TRBV6-4, the J call TRBJ2-7; 9 bases match TRBD2. CDR3 nucleotide sequence: TGTGCCAGCAGGATGACTAGCGGAGAAAACTACGAGCAGTACTTC. The encoded protein is CASRMTSGENYEQYF.